These 22 T cell receptor beta chains originate from one sample sequenced in a study of PD-L1 blockade in urothelial cancer. TCRdb's copy holds only in-frame clones and misses some; the assay was immunoSEQ multiplex PCR. The sample has about 100,000 clones, around 93% seen once; the top ten hold about 0.92%. This sample comprised PBMCs, obtained around atezolizumab (anti-PD-L1) treatment. The receptor set was obtained from a woman aged 80 or over with urothelial cancer.

The genes are TRBV7-2 and TRBJ2-1; D is unresolved. The V end was cut by 1 base, the J end by 3 bases, with 7 bases between. The length of the CDR3 is 14 residues. Germline V gene sequence: CDR1 SGHTA, CDR2 FQGNSA. CDR3 amino acids: CASSLGVGYNEQFF. Written as DNA, the CDR3 is TGTGCCAGCAGCTTAGGCGTCGGCTACAATGAGCAGTTCTTC.

The J gene is TRBJ2-3, the V gene TRBV14; TRBD1 agrees at 7 bases. V gave up 3 bases and J gave up 0 bases; unmatched junction bases: 9. The CDR3 totals 17 residues. Germline assignment: CDR1 SGHDN and CDR2 FVKESK. CDR3: CASSHWMDRRSTDTQYF. CDR3 bases: TGTGCCAGCAGCCATTGGATGGACAGGAGAAGCACAGATACGCAGTATTTT.

This clone has a handful of counts. The rearrangement joins TRBV2 to TRBJ1-1, with a possible D match to TRBD1 (5 bases). Germline loops: CDR1 SNHLY, CDR2 FYNNEI. The V end lost 1 base, the J end lost 5 bases, and 11 bases lay between the germline ends. The CDR3 runs to 14 residues. The CDR3 sequence is CASSEGGTSTEAFF. Here the CDR3 DNA reads TGTGCCAGCAGTGAAGGGGGGACTTCAACTGAAGCTTTCTTT.

The chain is built from TRBV5-1 and TRBJ2-5; possible D gene TRBD2, 6 bases. Trimming shortened V by 3 bases and J by 0 bases, and 12 bases separated the two germline ends. The CDR3 is made up of 15 amino acids. Germline assignment: CDR1 SGHRS and CDR2 YFSETQ. CDR3 region: CASSSGLANQETQYF. The CDR3 bases are TGCGCCAGCAGCTCGGGTCTAGCGAACCAAGAGACCCAGTACTTC.

The chain combines TRBV7-9 with TRBJ2-7; 7 positions match TRBD2. There are 14 residues in the CDR3. Germline V CDR1 and CDR2: SEHNR, FQNEAQ (reference sequence). V lost 5 bases and J lost 5; bases outside the gene matches: 9. The CDR3 DNA follows: TGTGCCAGCAGCATAAGCGGGATTGGGAACGAGCAGTACTTC. Encoded protein: CASSISGIGNEQYF.

CDR3 in DNA: TGTGCCAGCAGTTTAGTCGGGACAGGGGGCTACGAGCAGTACTTC. It yields the protein CASSLVGTGGYEQYF. V is TRBV28 and J is TRBJ2-7, with TRBD1 identical over 11 bases. J gave up 3 bases and V 2 bases, and 3 bases lay outside the gene matches. The CDR3 length is 15 residues. Germline loops: CDR1 MDHEN, CDR2 SYDVKM.

This clone showed up just once. The rearrangement uses TRBV19 and TRBJ2-2; 8 bases line up with TRBD1. Germline V gene lookup returns CDR1 LNHDA and CDR2 SQIVND (reference sequence). V was pared by 3 bases and J by 4 bases, with 7 bases of the junction left unmatched. This CDR3 comprises 16 residues. As DNA, the CDR3 is TGTGCCAGTAGTATTGGGGACAGGCTGGTCACCGGGGAGCTGTTTTTT. This gives the protein CASSIGDRLVTGELFF.

This clone was seen once. The chain couples TRBV27 to TRBJ2-7; no definite D call. The ends were cut back, 3 bases at V and 0 bases at J, with 9 bases in the middle. This CDR3 is 14 amino acids long. From germline, CDR1 is MNHEY and CDR2 SMNVEV (reference sequence). CDR3 DNA: TGTGCCAGCAGTTTTTCTGCGATCTCCTACGAGCAGTACTTC. Encoded protein: CASSFSAISYEQYF.

The rearrangement links TRBV5-1 to TRBJ2-1; 8 nucleotides match TRBD1. Germline V gives CDR1 SGHRS, CDR2 YFSETQ. CDR3 length: 15 residues. After removal of 5 bases from V and 6 bases from J, the junction contained 10 bases not matched to a gene. CDR3 in amino acids: CASSEGGQGVNEQFF. Written as DNA, the CDR3 is TGCGCCAGCAGTGAGGGCGGACAGGGTGTCAATGAGCAGTTCTTC.

The rearrangement joins TRBV6-1 to TRBJ1-5; D is perhaps TRBD1 (6 bases). The ends were cut back, 0 bases at V and 5 bases at J, with 14 bases in the middle. CDR1 and CDR2 from the germline V gene are MNHNS and SASEGT. The length of the CDR3 is 16 residues. The CDR3 here is CASSEAAQGWDQPQHF. The CDR3 region has the DNA TGTGCCAGCAGTGAAGCGGCTCAGGGGTGGGATCAGCCCCAGCATTTT.

V gene TRBV19 combines with J gene TRBJ2-2, with D tentatively TRBD2 (5 bases). V was shortened by 7 bases and J by 6 bases, with 6 bases between the two germline ends. Germline values: CDR1 LNHDA, CDR2 SQIVND (reference sequence). This CDR3 has 11 amino acids. The DNA of the CDR3 is TGTGCCAGTACAGCGGCCGGGGAGCTGTTTTTT. As protein: CASTAAGELFF. Variable domain in full (rest from reference TRBV19 and TRBJ2-2): DGGITQSPKYLFRKEGQNVTLSCEQNLNHDAMYWYRQDPGQGLRLIYYSQIVNDFQKGDIAEGYSVSREKKESFPLTVTSAQKNPTAFYLCASTAAGELFFGEGSRLTVL.

This chain links TRBV27 with TRBJ1-1; TRBD1 might be the D (6 bases). V lost 4 bases and J 6 bases, leaving 18 bases between the germline ends. The CDR3 covers 15 residues. Germline CDR1 reads MNHEY; CDR2 reads SMNVEV (reference sequence). In DNA form, the CDR3 reads TGTGCCAGCAGTTCTGACAGATCCAGGGGTGCTGAAGCTTTCTTT. It is translated as CASSSDRSRGAEAFF.

The chain combines TRBV11-1 with TRBJ2-6, with 7 bases matching TRBD1. The germline V gene encodes CDR1 SGHAT and CDR2 FQDESV (reference sequence). CDR3 length: 16 residues. Trimming cost V 5 bases and J 4 bases; bases outside gene matches: 8. The CDR3 loop is CASSRTGASGANVLTF. Here the CDR3 DNA reads TGTGCCAGCAGCCGAACAGGGGCCTCGGGGGCCAACGTCCTGACTTTC.

This clone was seen only once. This sequence joins TRBV27 and TRBJ2-2; TRBD1 matches at 7 bases. The germline gives CDR1 MNHEY, CDR2 SMNVEV (reference sequence). The J segment lost 4 bases and the V segment lost 0 bases, leaving 2 bases of the junction unmatched. This CDR3 contains 15 residues. The CDR3 DNA follows: TGTGCCAGCAGTTTATCGGCAGGGGGCACCGGGGAGCTGTTTTTT. Translating gives CASSLSAGGTGELFF.

The chain is built from TRBV10-3 and TRBJ2-1; 11 nucleotides line up with TRBD2. V shed 7 bases, J shed 7 bases, and the junction held 12 bases outside the gene matches. Germline-derived CDR1 and CDR2 are ENHRY and SYGVKD. This CDR3 region has 16 residues. The CDR3 here is CAITPGGLAGGNEQFF. The CDR3 DNA sequence: TGTGCCATCACCCCAGGAGGGCTAGCGGGAGGAAATGAGCAGTTCTTC.

This clone was seen a handful of times. CDR3 bases: TGTGCCAGCCGAAGGACTAGCGGGAGCTACGAGCAGTACTTC. It encodes CASRRTSGSYEQYF. The chain combines TRBV2 with TRBJ2-7, with 13 positions matching TRBD2. This CDR3 region has 14 residues. Germline loops: CDR1 SNHLY, CDR2 FYNNEI. V was pared by 8 bases and J by 3 bases, with 4 bases of the junction left unmatched.

This clone was counted once. The chain has TRBV6-6 and TRBJ2-7; TRBD2 is a possible D gene (5 bases). CDR3 length: 14 residues. Germline lookup yields CDR1 MNHNY and CDR2 SVGAGI (reference sequence). The V gene lost 5 bases and the J gene lost 3 bases, with 14 bases spanning the gap. The CDR3 region is CASSLNGRDYEQYF. The DNA of the CDR3 is TGTGCCAGCAGTCTAAACGGACGGGACTACGAGCAGTACTTC.

The chain is built from TRBV5-1 and TRBJ2-5; TRBD1 aligns across 7 bases. CDR1 is SGHRS, CDR2 YFSETQ, per germline. The CDR3 totals 15 residues. Losses at the gene ends were 2 bases for V and 2 bases for J; bases not matched to a gene: 6. The CDR3 bases are TGCGCCAGCAGCTTTACAGGGGAAGGACAAGAGACCCAGTACTTC. It is translated as CASSFTGEGQETQYF.

The V call is TRBV28, the J call TRBJ1-1; D uncertain. The CDR3 extends over 15 amino acids. Germline-derived CDR1 and CDR2 are MDHEN and SYDVKM. V was clipped by 4 bases and J by 11 bases, with 23 bases between them. The CDR3 DNA sequence: TGTGCCAGCAGTTCTAGCCCCAGTTACGGACTGTTCGCTTTCTTT. It encodes CASSSSPSYGLFAFF.

The chain has TRBV6-6 and TRBJ1-1; maybe TRBD1 (5 bases). Germline values: CDR1 MNHNY, CDR2 SVGAGI (reference sequence). The CDR3 contains 14 residues. The CDR3 nucleotides read TGTGCAACGGGGGAAGGGGCGCTTAACACTGAAGCTTTCTTT. Its protein product is CATGEGALNTEAFF.

The chain employs TRBV14 and TRBJ2-2; TRBD1 matches 10 bases. Trimming cost V 4 bases and J 6 bases; bases outside gene matches: 8. Looked up from germline, CDR1 is SGHDN and CDR2 is FVKESK. CDR3 size: 16 residues. The CDR3 spells CASSPRTGGRAGELFF. CDR3 in DNA: TGTGCCAGCAGCCCCAGGACAGGGGGAAGGGCCGGGGAGCTGTTTTTT.

The rearrangement joins TRBV6-1 to TRBJ2-2; D might be TRBD1 (5 bases). Germline CDR1 is MNHNS and CDR2 is SASEGT. Trimming pared 3 bases from V and 4 bases from J, leaving 9 bases between. This CDR3 has 14 amino acids. CDR3 coding DNA: TGTGCCAGCAGTGACACAGGTTCCACCGGGGAGCTGTTTTTT. This codes for CASSDTGSTGELFF.